What follows are 4 T cell receptor beta chains derived from one specimen sequenced in a study of blood T cell repertoires in COVID-19. The repertoire was sequenced with immunoSEQ multiplex PCR; TCRdb's copy has only in-frame clones and lacks some. The data show around 470,000 clones, approximately 92% seen once. Sequenced sample: peripheral blood. The receptors shown here come from a man between 18 and 35 years old with COVID-19, enrolled during active disease.

The chain employs TRBV25-1 and TRBJ2-7; 10 positions agree with TRBD1. Germline-derived CDR1 and CDR2 are MGHDK and SYGVNS. Trimming cost V 1 base and J 11 bases; bases outside gene matches: 5. The CDR3 loop spans 13 amino acids. CDR3 bases: TGTGCCAGCAGTGAATCCGGGACAGGGGACGAGTACTTC. Protein sequence: CASSESGTGDEYF.

The chain combines TRBV10-3 with TRBJ2-3; 8 bases match TRBD2. CDR1 is ENHRY and CDR2 is SYGVKD in the germline V gene. The V segment lost 0 bases and the J segment 5 bases; nucleotides outside the gene matches: 16. The CDR3 has 19 residues. The CDR3 nucleotides are TGTGCCATCAGTGAGTCAGGTAACCCAGACCCACGGGAGGGAGATACGCAGTATTTT. Translated: CAISESGNPDPREGDTQYF.

This clone was observed once. The V call is TRBV11-3, the J call TRBJ2-3, with D possibly matching TRBD1 (6 bases). Between the trimmed V and J ends, which lost 5 bases and 4 bases, there was a span of 19 bases. Germline V gene sequence: CDR1 SGHNT, CDR2 YENEEA. There are 16 residues in the CDR3. The CDR3 is CASSRSSRGRSDTQYF. The CDR3 DNA is TGTGCCAGCAGCCGAAGTTCGAGGGGGAGATCAGATACGCAGTATTTT.

J is TRBJ2-7 and V is TRBV5-1; the D gene is possibly TRBD1 (6 bases). Germline V gives CDR1 SGHRS, CDR2 YFSETQ. The CDR3 runs to 12 residues. V lost 4 bases and J 4 bases, leaving 9 bases between the germline ends. The CDR3 DNA is TGCGCCAGCAGCCCAGGGGCGTACGAGCAGTACTTC. Translated: CASSPGAYEQYF. The whole variable domain, filled in from reference TRBV5-1 and TRBJ2-7, reads KAGVTQTPRYLIKTRGQQVTLSCSPISGHRSVSWYQQTPGQGLQFLFEYFSETQRNKGNFPGRFSGRQFSNSRSEMNVSTLELGDSALYLCASSPGAYEQYFGPGTRLTVT.